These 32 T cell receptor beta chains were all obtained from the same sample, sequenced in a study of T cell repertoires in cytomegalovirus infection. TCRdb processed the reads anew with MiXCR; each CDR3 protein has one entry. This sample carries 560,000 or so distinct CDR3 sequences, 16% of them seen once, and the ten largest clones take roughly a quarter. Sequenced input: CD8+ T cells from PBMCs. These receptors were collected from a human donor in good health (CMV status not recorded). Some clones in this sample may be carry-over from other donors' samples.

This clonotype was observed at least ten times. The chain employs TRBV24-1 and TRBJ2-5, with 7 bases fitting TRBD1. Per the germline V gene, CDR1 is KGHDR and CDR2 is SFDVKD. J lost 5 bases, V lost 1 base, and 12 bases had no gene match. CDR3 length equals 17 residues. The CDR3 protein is CATSDFQGDTTSETQYF. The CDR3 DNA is TGTGCCACCAGTGATTTTCAGGGGGACACCACTTCGGAGACCCAGTACTTC.

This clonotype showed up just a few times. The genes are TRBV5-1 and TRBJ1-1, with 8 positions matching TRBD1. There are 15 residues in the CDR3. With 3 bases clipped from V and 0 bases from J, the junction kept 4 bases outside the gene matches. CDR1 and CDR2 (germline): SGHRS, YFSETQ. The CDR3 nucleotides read TGCGCCAGCAGCTCTCCGGACAGGGTGAACACTGAAGCTTTCTTT. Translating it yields CASSSPDRVNTEAFF.

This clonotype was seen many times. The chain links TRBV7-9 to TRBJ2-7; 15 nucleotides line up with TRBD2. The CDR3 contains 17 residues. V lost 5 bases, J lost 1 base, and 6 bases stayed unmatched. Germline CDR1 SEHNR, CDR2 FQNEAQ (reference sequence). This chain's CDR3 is CASSGFGTSGRSYEQYF. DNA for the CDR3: TGTGCCAGCAGCGGGTTCGGGACTAGCGGGAGGTCCTACGAGCAGTACTTC.

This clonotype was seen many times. This chain's CDR3 is CASSLPLQGYEQYF. Here the CDR3 DNA reads TGTGCCAGCAGCTTACCGCTTCAGGGTTACGAGCAGTACTTC. V gene TRBV7-8 combines with J gene TRBJ2-7, with D maybe TRBD1 (5 bases). The ends were cut back, 2 bases at V and 4 bases at J, with 12 bases in the middle. The CDR3 is made up of 14 amino acids. The germline V gene encodes CDR1 SGHVS and CDR2 FQNEAQ.

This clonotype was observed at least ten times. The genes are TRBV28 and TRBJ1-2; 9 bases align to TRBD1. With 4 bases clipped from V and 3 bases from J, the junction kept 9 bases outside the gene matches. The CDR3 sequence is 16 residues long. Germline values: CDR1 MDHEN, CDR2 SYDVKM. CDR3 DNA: TGTGCCAGCAGTTATGCCCCGGGACAGGGCCACTATGGCTACACCTTC. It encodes CASSYAPGQGHYGYTF.

The CDR3 spells CASRGGGEGYEQYF. The DNA of the CDR3 is TGTGCCAGCAGGGGCGGGGGGGAGGGCTACGAGCAGTACTTC. The chain carries TRBV2 and TRBJ2-7, with 9 positions matching TRBD2. Germline V CDR1 and CDR2: SNHLY, FYNNEI. CDR3 size: 14 residues. With 6 bases clipped from V and 3 bases from J, the junction kept 6 bases outside the gene matches.

CDR3 amino acids: CASQYSGGGYTF. The CDR3 DNA follows: TGTGCCAGCCAGTATAGCGGGGGTGGCTACACCTTC. The genes are TRBV9 and TRBJ1-2; D is possibly TRBD1 (5 bases). The V and J ends lost 7 bases and 7 bases respectively, with 14 bases between them. CDR3 length equals 12 residues. The germline V gene encodes CDR1 SGDLS and CDR2 YYNGEE.

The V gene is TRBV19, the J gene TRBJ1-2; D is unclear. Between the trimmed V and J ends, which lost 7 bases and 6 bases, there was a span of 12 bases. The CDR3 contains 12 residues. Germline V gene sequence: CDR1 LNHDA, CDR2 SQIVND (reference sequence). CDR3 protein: CASTAGYDGYTF. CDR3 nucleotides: TGTGCCAGTACCGCCGGGTACGATGGCTACACCTTC.

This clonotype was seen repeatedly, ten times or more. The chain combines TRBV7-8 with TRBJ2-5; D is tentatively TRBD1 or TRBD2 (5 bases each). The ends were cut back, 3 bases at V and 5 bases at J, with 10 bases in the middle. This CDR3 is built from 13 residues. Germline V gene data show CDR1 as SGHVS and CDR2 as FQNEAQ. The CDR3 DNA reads TGTGCCAGCAGCTTGGCCTGGGGGGAGACCCAGTACTTC. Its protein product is CASSLAWGETQYF.

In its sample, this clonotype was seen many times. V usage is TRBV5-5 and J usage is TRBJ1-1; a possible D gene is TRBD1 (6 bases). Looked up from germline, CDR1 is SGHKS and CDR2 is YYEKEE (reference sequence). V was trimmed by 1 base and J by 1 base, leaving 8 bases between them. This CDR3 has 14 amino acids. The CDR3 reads CASSLTGRNTEAFF. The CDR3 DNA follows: TGTGCCAGCAGCTTGACAGGGCGGAACACTGAAGCTTTCTTT.

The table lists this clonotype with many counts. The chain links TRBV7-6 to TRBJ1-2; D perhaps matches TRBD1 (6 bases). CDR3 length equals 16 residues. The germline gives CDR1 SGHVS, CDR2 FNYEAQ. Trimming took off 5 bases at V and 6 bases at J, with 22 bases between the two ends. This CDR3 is CASSNSMGRGTDGYTF. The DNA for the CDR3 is TGTGCCAGCAGCAATTCAATGGGCAGGGGAACGGATGGCTACACCTTC.

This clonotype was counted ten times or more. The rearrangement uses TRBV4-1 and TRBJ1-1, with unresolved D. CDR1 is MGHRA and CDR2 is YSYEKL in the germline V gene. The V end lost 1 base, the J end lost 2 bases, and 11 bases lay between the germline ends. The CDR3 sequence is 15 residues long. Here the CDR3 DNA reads TGCGCCAGCAGCCAAGGTTCAGTGGGCAACACTGAAGCTTTCTTT. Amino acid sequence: CASSQGSVGNTEAFF.

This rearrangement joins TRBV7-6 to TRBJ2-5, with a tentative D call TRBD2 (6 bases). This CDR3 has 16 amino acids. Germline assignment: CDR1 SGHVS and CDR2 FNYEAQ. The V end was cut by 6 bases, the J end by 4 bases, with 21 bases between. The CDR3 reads CASRPETIGGRETQYF. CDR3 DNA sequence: TGTGCCAGCAGACCCGAGACTATCGGGGGACGAGAGACCCAGTACTTC.

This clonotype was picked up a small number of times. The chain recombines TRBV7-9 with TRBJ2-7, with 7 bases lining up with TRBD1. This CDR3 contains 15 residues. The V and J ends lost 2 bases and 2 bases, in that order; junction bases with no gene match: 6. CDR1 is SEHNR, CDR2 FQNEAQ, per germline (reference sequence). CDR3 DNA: TGTGCCAGCAGCTTACCAGGGGACAGTACCTACGAGCAGTACTTC. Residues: CASSLPGDSTYEQYF.

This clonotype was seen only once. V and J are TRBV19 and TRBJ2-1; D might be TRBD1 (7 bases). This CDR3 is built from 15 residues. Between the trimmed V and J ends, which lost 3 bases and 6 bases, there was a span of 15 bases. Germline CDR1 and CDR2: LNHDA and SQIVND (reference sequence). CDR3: CASSIPPGGRNEQFF. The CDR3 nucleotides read TGTGCCAGTAGTATCCCCCCAGGGGGGCGCAATGAGCAGTTCTTC.

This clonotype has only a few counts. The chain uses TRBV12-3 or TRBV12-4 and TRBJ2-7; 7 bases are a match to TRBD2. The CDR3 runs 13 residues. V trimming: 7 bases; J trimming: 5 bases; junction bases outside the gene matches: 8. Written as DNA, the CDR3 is TGTGCCAGCAACTTAGCGGGTTTGGACGAGCAGTACTTC. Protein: CASNLAGLDEQYF.

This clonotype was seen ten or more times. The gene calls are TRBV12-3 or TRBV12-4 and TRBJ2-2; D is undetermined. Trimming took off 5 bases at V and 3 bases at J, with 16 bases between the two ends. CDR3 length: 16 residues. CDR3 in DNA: TGTGCCAGCAGTCTCCTGGCCCAGCCCTACACCGGGGAGCTGTTTTTT. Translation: CASSLLAQPYTGELFF.

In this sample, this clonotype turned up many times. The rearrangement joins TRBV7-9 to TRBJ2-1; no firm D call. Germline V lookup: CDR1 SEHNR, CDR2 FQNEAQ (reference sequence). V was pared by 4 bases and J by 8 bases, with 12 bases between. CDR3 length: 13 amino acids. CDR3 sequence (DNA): TGTGCCAGCAGCTGGGAAGATATCTATGAGCAGTTCTTC. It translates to CASSWEDIYEQFF.

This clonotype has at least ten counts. Here the CDR3 reads CASSLGLIGANTEAFF. Written as DNA, the CDR3 is TGTGCCAGCAGCTTAGGTCTAATAGGGGCCAACACTGAAGCTTTCTTT. The chain has TRBV7-9 and TRBJ1-1, with D possibly matching TRBD1 (5 bases). Deletions cut 1 base from V and 2 bases from J, with 14 bases between. CDR3 length equals 16 residues. Germline CDR1 and CDR2: SEHNR and FQNEAQ (reference sequence).

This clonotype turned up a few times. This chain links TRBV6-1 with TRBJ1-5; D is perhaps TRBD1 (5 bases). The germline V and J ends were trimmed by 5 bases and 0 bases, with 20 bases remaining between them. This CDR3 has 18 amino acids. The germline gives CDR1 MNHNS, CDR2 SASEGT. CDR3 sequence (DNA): TGTGCCAGCAGTCGACTCTCGGGACGCAGGAATAGCAATCAGCCCCAGCATTTT. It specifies CASSRLSGRRNSNQPQHF.

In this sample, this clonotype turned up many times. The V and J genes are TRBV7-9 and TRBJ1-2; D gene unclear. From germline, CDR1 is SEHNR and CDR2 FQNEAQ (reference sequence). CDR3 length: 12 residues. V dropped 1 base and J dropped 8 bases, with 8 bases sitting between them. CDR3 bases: TGTGCCAGCAGCTTAGGGGCCAGGGGCTACACCTTC. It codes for CASSLGARGYTF.

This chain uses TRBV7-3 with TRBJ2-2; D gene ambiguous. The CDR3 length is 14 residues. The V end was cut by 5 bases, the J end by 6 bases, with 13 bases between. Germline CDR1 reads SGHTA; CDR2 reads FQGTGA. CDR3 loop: CASSPWTSSGELFF. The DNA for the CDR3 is TGTGCCAGCAGCCCATGGACCTCCTCCGGGGAGCTGTTTTTT.

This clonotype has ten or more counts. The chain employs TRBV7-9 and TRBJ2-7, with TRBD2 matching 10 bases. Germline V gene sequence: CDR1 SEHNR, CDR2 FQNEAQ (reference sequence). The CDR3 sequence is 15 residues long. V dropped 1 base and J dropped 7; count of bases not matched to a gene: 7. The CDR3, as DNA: TGTGCCAGCAGCTTAGAGACTAGCGGGTCGAGGGAGCAGTACTTC. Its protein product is CASSLETSGSREQYF.

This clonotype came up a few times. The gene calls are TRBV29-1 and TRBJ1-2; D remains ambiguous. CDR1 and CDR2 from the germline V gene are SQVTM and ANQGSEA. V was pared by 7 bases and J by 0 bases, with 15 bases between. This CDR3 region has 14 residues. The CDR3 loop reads CSDSPGNSNYGYTF. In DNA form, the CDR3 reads TGCAGCGACTCACCGGGGAACTCTAACTATGGCTACACCTTC.

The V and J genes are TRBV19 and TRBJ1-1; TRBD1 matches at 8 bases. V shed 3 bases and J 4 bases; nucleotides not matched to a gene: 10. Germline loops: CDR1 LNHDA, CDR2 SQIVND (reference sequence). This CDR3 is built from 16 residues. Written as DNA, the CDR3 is TGTGCCAGTAGTATTAGACAGGGGAGAATGAGCACTGAAGCTTTCTTT. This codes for CASSIRQGRMSTEAFF.

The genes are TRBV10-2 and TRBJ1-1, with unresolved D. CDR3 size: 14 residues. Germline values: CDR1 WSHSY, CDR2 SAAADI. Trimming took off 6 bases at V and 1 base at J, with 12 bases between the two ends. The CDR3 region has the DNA TGCGCCAGCAGGCGAGGAGTGCGGAACACTGAAGCTTTCTTT. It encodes CASRRGVRNTEAFF.

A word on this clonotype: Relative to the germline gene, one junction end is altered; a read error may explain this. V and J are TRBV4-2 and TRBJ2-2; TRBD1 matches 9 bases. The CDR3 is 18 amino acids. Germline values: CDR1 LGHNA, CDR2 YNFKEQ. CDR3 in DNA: TGTACCAGCAGCCACCCGGGACAGGGCGCCGCGAACACCGGGGAGCTGTTTTTT. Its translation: CTSSHPGQGAANTGELFF.

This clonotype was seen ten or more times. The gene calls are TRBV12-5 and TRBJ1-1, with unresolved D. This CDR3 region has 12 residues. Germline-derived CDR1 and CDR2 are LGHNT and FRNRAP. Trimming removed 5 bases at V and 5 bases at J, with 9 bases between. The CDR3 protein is CASGDGPTEAFF. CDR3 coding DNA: TGTGCTAGTGGTGATGGACCTACTGAAGCTTTCTTT.

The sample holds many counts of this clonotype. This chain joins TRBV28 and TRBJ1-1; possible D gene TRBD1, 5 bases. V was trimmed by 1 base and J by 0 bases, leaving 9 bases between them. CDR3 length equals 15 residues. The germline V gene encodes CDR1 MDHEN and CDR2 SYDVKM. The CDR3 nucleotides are TGTGCCAGCAGTTTATATCCGGGACTGAACACTGAAGCTTTCTTT. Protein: CASSLYPGLNTEAFF.

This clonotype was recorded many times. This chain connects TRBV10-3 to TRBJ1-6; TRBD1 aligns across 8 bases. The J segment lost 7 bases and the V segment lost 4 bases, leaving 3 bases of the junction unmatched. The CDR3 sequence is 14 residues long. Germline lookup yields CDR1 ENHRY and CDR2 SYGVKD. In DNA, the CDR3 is TGTGCCATCAGTGCGGGACAGGCCAATTCACCCCTCCACTTT. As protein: CAISAGQANSPLHF.

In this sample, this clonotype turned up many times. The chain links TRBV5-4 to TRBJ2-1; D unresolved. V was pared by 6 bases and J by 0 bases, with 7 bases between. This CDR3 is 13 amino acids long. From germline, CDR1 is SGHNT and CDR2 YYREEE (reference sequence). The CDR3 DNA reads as TGTGCCAGCATGCATAGCTCCTACAATGAGCAGTTCTTC. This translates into CASMHSSYNEQFF.

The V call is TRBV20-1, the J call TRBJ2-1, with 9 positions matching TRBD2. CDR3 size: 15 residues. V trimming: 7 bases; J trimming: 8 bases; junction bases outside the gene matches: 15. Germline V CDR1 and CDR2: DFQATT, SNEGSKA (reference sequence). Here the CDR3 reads CSGRGAGGPSHEQFF. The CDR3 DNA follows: TGCAGTGGTAGGGGGGCGGGAGGGCCCTCACATGAGCAGTTCTTC.